This T cell receptor beta chain was obtained from a study of PD-1 blockade in classical Hodgkin lymphoma. Study overall: Administration of nivolumab to patients was at 3 mg/kg intravenously every 2 weeks. Findings and limits, study-wide: Baseline diversity in complete responders resembled that of newly diagnosed patients.

Every patient relapsed after autologous stem cell transplantation, and brentuximab vedotin exposure varied. About this clone itself: Its antigen remains unidentified.

TCRdb keeps only in-frame clones here, not all; method: immunoSEQ multiplex PCR. Here the sample spans roughly 40,000 clones, 87% being singletons. The sequencing here drew on peripheral blood mononuclear cells (PBMCs), taken at baseline. The source of this sequence is a human donor with classical Hodgkin lymphoma.

CDR3 region: CASDRLALNTEAFF. The CDR3 region has the DNA TGTGCCAGCGATAGGCTCGCCCTAAACACTGAAGCTTTCTTT. The chain joins TRBV5-5 to TRBJ1-1; no reliable D call. Trimming pared 7 bases from V and 2 bases from J, leaving 15 bases between. CDR3 length: 14 residues. The V gene's germline CDR1 is SGHKS and CDR2 YYEKEE (reference sequence).